The entry below gives a single T cell receptor beta chain sequence along with its context. Its antigen remains unknown. The sample comes from a study of cytotoxic CD8 clonotypes in ibrutinib-treated CLL. Background on the study: Collecting the response samples happened after a median 12 months of treatment, with a range of 6 to 36.

Study-wide results and caveats: Baseline clonality was higher than in age-matched healthy donors and moved in step with circulating CD8+ T-cell counts. The study found clonality rose at ibrutinib response, then fell toward baseline at progression.

Sequencing was performed with immunoSEQ multiplex PCR; in TCRdb, only in-frame clones are kept and a portion is missing. In the table there are 110,000 to 150,000 clones, around 77% of which are singletons. The source material was PBMCs, sampled after 12 months of ibrutinib treatment. This clonotype was obtained from a human donor with chronic lymphocytic leukemia.

The CDR3 DNA sequence: TGTGCCAGCAGCTTAGTCCGCTTGGGTCTGAATCAAGAGACCCAGTACTTC. Translated, it gives CASSLVRLGLNQETQYF. V is TRBV7-8 and J is TRBJ2-5; D gene ambiguous. The length of the CDR3 is 17 residues. The germline gives CDR1 SGHVS, CDR2 FQNEAQ. Deletions cut 1 base from V and 2 bases from J, with 17 bases between.